This paragraph reports one T cell receptor (beta chain). The antigen it recognizes is unknown. No base quality information exists; no much larger clone differs at one position. The data originate from a study of blood T cell repertoires in COVID-19 (dated by TCRdb to the early 2020s). Regarding the complete study: The collaborator samples originated in the United States, Italy and Spain and spanned the acute and convalescent phases of COVID-19. Deeply sampled blood TCRbeta repertoires from subjects exposed to, actively infected with, or recovered from COVID-19 were included in the dataset. The repertoires were released in a freely available public database intended as a resource for research on the immune response to SARS-CoV-2. Where available, HLA class I and class II types were taken from metadata supplied by the sample provider and were not determined by assay-based typing. The prospective study material was composed of cDNA or gDNA derived from T cells, B-cell-depleted T cells, or PBMCs. The sample metadata nearly always contained a de-identified subject ID, COVID-19 status, age in years and sex. The samples were drawn from two sources: the first 160 participants of the ongoing ImmuneRACE study, and 1,200 or so subjects contributed by 6 global collaborators. Overall study results and their limits: Clinical and demographic metadata were provided uncurated, with the amount varying by source and participant.

Per the germline V gene, MDHEN is the CDR1 and SYDVKM is the CDR2. The CDR3, from cysteine to phenylalanine, totals 14 residues. Left in the record is the CDR3 DNA by itself, 42 bases read in frame from the first base. Unmatched junction bases come to 8, with V trimmed by 7 bases and J by 5 bases. TCRbeta CDR3 regions were amplified from genomic DNA using the immunoSEQ Assay, a bias-controlled multiplex PCR. Per the original workflow: Nucleated cell counts per sample were estimated from amplification of reference gene primers within the assay. To quantify the absolute abundance of each unique TCRbeta CDR3 rearrangement, sequence reads were collapsed and filtered. For each sample, productive Simpson clonality was calculated as the square root of Simpson's diversity index across productive rearrangements. TCRdb obtained this table from immuneACCESS and retained in-frame rearrangements with V and J assigned. These tables miss some clones; where compared with another copy, unresolved V genes account for less than half of the shortfall, and the remainder is unexplained. V and J calls and clone size are copied from that table; D and trimming were computed from the DNA. The sample table records about 58,000 clones; 80% to 85% of these occur just once. The ten largest account for roughly a tenth of the sample.

At one collaborating source in Seattle, patients were enrolled during active infection and were followed longitudinally through the course of disease. The collaborating institutions used their own protocols to collect whole blood in K2EDTA tubes. Collaborator samples were shipped for TCRbeta analysis as frozen whole blood, isolated PBMCs, or DNA extracted from either sample type. What was sequenced was peripheral blood. The clonotype was recovered from an elderly man with COVID-19, enrolled during active disease. Rearrangement joined TRBV28 to TRBJ2-7; 10 junctional bases match TRBD1. The base sequence is TGTGCCAGCACTGGACAGGGGGGGTTCGACGAGCAGTACTTC. Its product reads: CASTGQGGFDEQYF.